This T cell receptor (beta chain) is drawn from a study of response to subunit inactivated influenza vaccine. As for this clonotype: Antigen unknown.

Study results and limitations: The authors offered the suggestion that each seasonal influenza vaccination recruits few new T cells.

TCRdb analysed the RT-PCR reads with MiXCR anew, one entry per CDR3 protein. The sample holds 860,000 or so distinct CDR3 sequences, 20% to 25% seen once. The CDR3 has 14 residues. Trimming cost V 7 bases and J 0 bases, with 11 bases left between them. CDR1 and CDR2 from the germline V gene are SGHKS and YYEKEE (reference sequence). Sequences were derived from PBMCs from blood, sampled 5 days after vaccination. The chain is built from TRBV5-5 and TRBJ1-3, with D perhaps matching TRBD1 (5 bases). The source of this sequence is a man aged 50 to 60 who received an inactivated influenza vaccine. The CDR3 region has the DNA TGTGCCAGCCAAGCTGGGGCCTCTGGAAACACCATATATTTT. Protein: CASQAGASGNTIYF. Together with reference TRBV5-5 and TRBJ1-3, the CDR3 gives the full variable domain: DAGVTQSPTHLIKTRGQQVTLRCSPISGHKSVSWYQQVLGQGPQFIFQYYEKEERGRGNFPDRFSARQFPNYSSELNVNALLLGDSALYLCASQAGASGNTIYFGEGSWLTVV.